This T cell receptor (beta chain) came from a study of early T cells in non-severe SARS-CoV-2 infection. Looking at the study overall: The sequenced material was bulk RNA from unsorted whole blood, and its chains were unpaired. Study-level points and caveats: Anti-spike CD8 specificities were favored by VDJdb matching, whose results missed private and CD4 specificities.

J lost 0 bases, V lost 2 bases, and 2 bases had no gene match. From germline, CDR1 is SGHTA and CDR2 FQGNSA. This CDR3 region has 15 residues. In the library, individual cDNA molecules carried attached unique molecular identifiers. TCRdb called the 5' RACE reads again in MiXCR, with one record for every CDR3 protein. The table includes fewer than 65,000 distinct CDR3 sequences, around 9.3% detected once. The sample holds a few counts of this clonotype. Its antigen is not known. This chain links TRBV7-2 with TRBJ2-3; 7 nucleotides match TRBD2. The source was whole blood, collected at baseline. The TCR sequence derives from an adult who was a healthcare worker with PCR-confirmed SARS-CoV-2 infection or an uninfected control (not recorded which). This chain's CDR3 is CASSLRGGSTDTQYF. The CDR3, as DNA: TGTGCCAGCAGCTTACGCGGGGGAAGCACAGATACGCAGTATTTT.